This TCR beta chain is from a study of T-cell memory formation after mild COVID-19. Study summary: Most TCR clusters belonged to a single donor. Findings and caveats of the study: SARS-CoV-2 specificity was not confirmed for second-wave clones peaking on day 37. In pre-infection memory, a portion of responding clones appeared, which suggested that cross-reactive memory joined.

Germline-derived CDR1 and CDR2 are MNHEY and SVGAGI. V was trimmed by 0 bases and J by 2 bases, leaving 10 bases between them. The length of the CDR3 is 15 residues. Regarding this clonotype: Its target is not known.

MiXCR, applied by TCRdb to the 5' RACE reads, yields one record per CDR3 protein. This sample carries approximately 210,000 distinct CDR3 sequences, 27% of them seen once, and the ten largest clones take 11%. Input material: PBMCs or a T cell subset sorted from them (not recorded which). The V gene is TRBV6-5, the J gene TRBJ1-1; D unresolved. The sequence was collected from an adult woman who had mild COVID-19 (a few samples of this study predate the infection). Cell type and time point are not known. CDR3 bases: TGTGCCAGCAGTTACTCGGTAGGCTTTAACACTGAAGCTTTCTTT. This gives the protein CASSYSVGFNTEAFF.